This paragraph covers one TCR beta chain sequence. This sample's TCRbeta library carried unique molecular identifier barcodes. TCRdb passed the PCR reads through MiXCR, listing each CDR3 protein once. The sample holds about 270,000 distinct CDR3 sequences, more than 8% seen once. The data belong to a study of T-cell reconstitution after alpha-beta-depleted transplantation in children. The CDR3 consists of 14 residues. Germline CDR1 is MNHNS and CDR2 is SASEGT. V lost 7 bases and J lost 1, with 13 bases in between. The chain recombines TRBV6-1 with TRBJ2-5; TRBD2 might be the D (5 bases). Specimen: PBMCs from the stem cell graft donor, collected from the stem cell graft. This clonotype originated in a human donor who donated a stem cell graft to a child with SCID. CDR3 protein: CASIGFGVQETQYF. Here the CDR3 DNA reads TGTGCCAGCATTGGATTCGGGGTCCAAGAGACCCAGTACTTC.